This entry lists 18 T cell receptor beta chains sequenced from one sample in a study of T cell responses to AZD1222 COVID-19 vaccine. Using immunoSEQ multiplex PCR, the repertoire was profiled, and TCRdb retains in-frame clones only, with some absent. The sample includes some 130,000 clones, approximately 94% of them seen just once. Sequencing was performed on peripheral blood, taken on day 0 of AZD1222 vaccination. The receptors here all came from an adult in good health.

The chain is built from TRBV5-4 and TRBJ1-6; D is unclear. CDR3 length equals 16 residues. Germline CDR1 reads SGHNT; CDR2 reads YYREEE (reference sequence). Trimming cost V 0 bases and J 7 bases, with 14 bases left between them. CDR3 sequence (DNA): TGTGCCAGCAGCTTGGCCCGGGGTACCGCGAATTCACCCCTCCACTTT. Amino acid sequence: CASSLARGTANSPLHF.

The chain has TRBV30 and TRBJ1-1; 9 bases align to TRBD1. This CDR3 region has 15 residues. CDR1 and CDR2 (germline): GTSNPN, SVGIG (reference sequence). With 4 bases clipped from V and 0 bases from J, the junction kept 6 bases outside the gene matches. This CDR3 reads CAWIPGQGMNTEAFF. The CDR3 DNA reads as TGTGCCTGGATTCCGGGACAGGGTATGAACACTGAAGCTTTCTTT.

The CDR3 nucleotides read TGTGCCTGGAGTCTGGGGGCGGCTTTCAATAATTCACCCCTCCACTTT. Protein product: CAWSLGAAFNNSPLHF. The genes are TRBV30 and TRBJ1-6; tentatively, D is TRBD1 (6 bases). Deletions cut 2 bases from V and 5 bases from J, with 16 bases between. There are 16 residues in the CDR3. Per the germline V gene, CDR1 is GTSNPN and CDR2 is SVGIG (reference sequence).

The chain couples TRBV19 to TRBJ1-5, with D perhaps matching TRBD1 (5 bases). V lost 5 bases and J 6 bases, leaving 11 bases between the germline ends. The CDR3 is made up of 13 amino acids. Germline-derived CDR1 and CDR2 are LNHDA and SQIVND (reference sequence). Here the CDR3 DNA reads TGTGCCAGTAGTTTTCCAGGGTTTCAGCCCCAGCATTTT. Encoded protein: CASSFPGFQPQHF. The full variable domain, in which reference TRBV19 and TRBJ1-5 provide the parts outside the CDR3, is DGGITQSPKYLFRKEGQNVTLSCEQNLNHDAMYWYRQDPGQGLRLIYYSQIVNDFQKGDIAEGYSVSREKKESFPLTVTSAQKNPTAFYLCASSFPGFQPQHFGDGTRLSIL.

The CDR3 nucleotides are TGTGCTAGTGGAAAGGACAGGGAATCTGGCAATCAGCCCCAGCATTTT. Protein sequence: CASGKDRESGNQPQHF. V usage is TRBV12-5 and J usage is TRBJ1-5; 8 bases are shared with TRBD1. CDR1 LGHNT and CDR2 FRNRAP come from the germline V gene. With 6 bases clipped from V and 2 bases from J, the junction kept 9 bases outside the gene matches. This CDR3 has 16 residues.

The chain uses TRBV3-1 (or the pseudogene TRBV3-2) and TRBJ2-7; 9 nucleotides agree with TRBD2. V was pared by 5 bases and J by 2 bases, with 7 bases of the junction left unmatched. Germline V gene sequence: CDR1 LGHDT, CDR2 YNNKEL (reference sequence). The CDR3 consists of 15 residues. The CDR3 DNA reads as TGTGCCAGCAGCTATAGCGGGGGCGCGGCCTACGAGCAGTACTTC. Its translation is CASSYSGGAAYEQYF.

This rearrangement joins TRBV6-5 to TRBJ2-7, with no clear D. The CDR3 loop spans 14 amino acids. CDR1 is MNHEY, CDR2 SVGAGI, per germline. Trimming left V 5 bases short and J 3 bases short, with 14 bases between. CDR3 sequence (DNA): TGTGCCAGCAGTCCAGCACCGACCCTCTACGAGCAGTACTTC. Translated: CASSPAPTLYEQYF.

The rearrangement uses TRBV30 and TRBJ1-1; TRBD1 matches 7 bases. The CDR3 is 14 amino acids. Germline V gene lookup returns CDR1 GTSNPN and CDR2 SVGIG (reference sequence). This CDR3 is CAWSFDRANTEAFF. CDR3 nucleotide sequence: TGTGCTTGGTCCTTCGACAGGGCGAACACTGAAGCTTTCTTT.

The chain links TRBV6-5 to TRBJ2-3; D is ambiguous. This CDR3 is built from 14 residues. Trimming took 2 bases from V and 1 from J, leaving 7 bases between them. The germline V gene encodes CDR1 MNHEY and CDR2 SVGAGI. The CDR3 is CASSYGRRTDTQYF. The CDR3 nucleotides are TGTGCCAGCAGTTACGGAAGGCGCACAGATACGCAGTATTTT.

V gene TRBV2 combines with J gene TRBJ1-1, with 9 bases lining up with TRBD1. Germline CDR1 is SNHLY and CDR2 is FYNNEI. Trimming removed 6 bases from V and 0 bases from J; junction bases left unmatched: 5. This CDR3 has 15 residues. The CDR3 region has the DNA TGTGCCAGCAGGGGGGGGACAGGGTTGAACACTGAAGCTTTCTTT. Protein product: CASRGGTGLNTEAFF.

The chain joins TRBV28 to TRBJ1-3, with D hard to call. Germline loops: CDR1 MDHEN, CDR2 SYDVKM. The CDR3 spans 15 residues. Trimming left V 5 bases short and J 0 bases short, with 11 bases between. The CDR3 sequence: CASSPRRGSGNTIYF. As DNA, the CDR3 is TGTGCCAGCAGTCCCCGACGGGGCTCTGGAAACACCATATATTTT.

The rearrangement links TRBV29-1 to TRBJ2-3; D is tentatively TRBD1 or TRBD2 (5 bases each). V was clipped by 4 bases and J by 1 base, with 12 bases between them. CDR1 and CDR2 (germline): SQVTM, ANQGSEA. The length of the CDR3 is 14 residues. The CDR3 sequence is CSVVGRVRTDTQYF. As DNA, the CDR3 is TGCAGCGTTGTGGGGCGGGTCCGCACAGATACGCAGTATTTT.

This clone came up once. This chain joins TRBV9 and TRBJ2-2, with TRBD1 matching over 7 bases. The J segment lost 7 bases and the V segment lost 0 bases, leaving 6 bases of the junction unmatched. This CDR3 is 15 amino acids long. The germline V gene encodes CDR1 SGDLS and CDR2 YYNGEE. The CDR3 bases are TGTGCCAGCAGCGTAGGCAGGGGGTTTGGCGGGGAGCTGTTTTTT. Amino acid sequence: CASSVGRGFGGELFF.

This clone appeared a single time. CDR3 region: CASSQDLAGASFSSGANVLTF. In DNA, the CDR3 is TGTGCCAGCAGCCAAGATTTAGCGGGGGCCTCATTTAGCTCTGGGGCCAACGTCCTGACTTTC. V gene TRBV3-1 (or the pseudogene TRBV3-2) combines with J gene TRBJ2-6, with 9 nucleotides matching TRBD2. V trimming: 0 bases; J trimming: 0 bases; junction bases outside the gene matches: 12. The CDR3 covers 21 residues. CDR1 and CDR2 from the germline V gene are LGHDT and YNNKEL (reference sequence).

This rearrangement joins TRBV6-6 to TRBJ1-2; perhaps TRBD1 as D (6 bases). V shed 5 bases and J shed 0 bases, with 25 bases lying between them. The germline CDR1 and CDR2 sequences are MNHNY and SVGAGI (reference sequence). This CDR3 comprises 19 residues. This CDR3 reads CASSQGTLSVGGANYGYTF. The CDR3 region has the DNA TGTGCCAGCAGTCAGGGGACCCTATCGGTCGGAGGGGCTAACTATGGCTACACCTTC.

The chain links TRBV11-2 to TRBJ1-6; D unresolved. The CDR3 covers 15 residues. Trimming cost V 5 bases and J 5 bases, with 13 bases left between them. Germline loops: CDR1 SGHAT, CDR2 FQNNGV. The CDR3 reads CASSNMVGDNSPLHF. The CDR3 DNA follows: TGTGCCAGCAGCAATATGGTCGGAGATAATTCACCCCTCCACTTT.

This clone has just one count. Written as DNA, the CDR3 is TGTGCCAGCAGCTTCCGGACACCGGATCAGCCCCAGCATTTT. Its protein is CASSFRTPDQPQHF. This chain joins TRBV6-2 or TRBV6-3 and TRBJ1-5; D may be TRBD1 (5 bases). The V gene lost 6 bases and the J gene lost 5 bases, with 14 bases spanning the gap. The germline CDR1 and CDR2 sequences are MNHEY and SVGEGT. The CDR3 has 14 amino acids.

This clone has a handful of counts. The genes are TRBV6-5 and TRBJ1-1; D call uncertain. The V gene lost 7 bases and the J gene lost 1 base, with 13 bases spanning the gap. Per germline, CDR1 MNHEY and CDR2 SVGAGI. The CDR3 contains 14 residues. CDR3 residues: CASNVAGWNTEAFF. The CDR3 DNA reads TGTGCCAGCAACGTAGCGGGATGGAACACTGAAGCTTTCTTT.